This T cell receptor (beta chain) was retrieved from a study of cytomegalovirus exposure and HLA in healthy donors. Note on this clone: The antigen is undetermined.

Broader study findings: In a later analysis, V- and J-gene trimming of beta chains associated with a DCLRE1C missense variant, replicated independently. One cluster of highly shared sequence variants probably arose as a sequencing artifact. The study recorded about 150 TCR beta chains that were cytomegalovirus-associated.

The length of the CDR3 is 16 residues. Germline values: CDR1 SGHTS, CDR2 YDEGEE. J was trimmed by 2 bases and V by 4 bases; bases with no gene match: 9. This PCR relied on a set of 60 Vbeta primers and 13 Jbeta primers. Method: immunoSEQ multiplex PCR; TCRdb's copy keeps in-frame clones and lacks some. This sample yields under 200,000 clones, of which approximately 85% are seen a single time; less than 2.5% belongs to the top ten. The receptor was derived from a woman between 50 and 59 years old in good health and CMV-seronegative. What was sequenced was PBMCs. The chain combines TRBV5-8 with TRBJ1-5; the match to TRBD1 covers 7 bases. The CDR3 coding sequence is TGTGCCAGCAGCCGGATGGAGGGGGCGGGCAATCAGCCCCAGCATTTT. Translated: CASSRMEGAGNQPQHF.